What follows are 4 T cell receptor beta chains derived from one specimen sequenced in a study of blood T cell repertoires in COVID-19. Method: immunoSEQ multiplex PCR; TCRdb's copy keeps in-frame clones and lacks some. The sample consists of a few hundred thousand clones, approximately 84% of them appearing once. Sequenced: peripheral blood. The receptors stem from a man aged 35 to 55 with acute or convalescent COVID-19.

The gene calls are TRBV28 and TRBJ1-1; no firm D call. Deletions cut 5 bases from V and 1 base from J, with 8 bases between. CDR1 and CDR2 from the germline V gene are MDHEN and SYDVKM. This CDR3 contains 13 residues. The CDR3: CASSPPRNTEAFF. Here the CDR3 DNA reads TGTGCCAGCAGTCCACCGAGGAACACTGAAGCTTTCTTT.

As to this clone: Other DNA sequences in this sample translate to the same CDR3. The chain uses TRBV12-3 or TRBV12-4 and TRBJ2-5; perhaps TRBD2 as D (7 bases). This CDR3 contains 13 residues. CDR3: CASRGGGGETQYF. The DNA for the CDR3 is TGTGCAAGCCGCGGGGGCGGTGGGGAGACCCAGTACTTC.

On this clone itself: The sample carries other DNA sequences with the same CDR3. The gene calls are TRBV9 and TRBJ1-5; 10 bases align to TRBD1. J lost 3 bases, V lost 2 bases, and 2 bases had no gene match. Germline loops: CDR1 SGDLS, CDR2 YYNGEE. The CDR3 has 15 residues. CDR3 bases: TGTGCCAGCAGCGTGGGGACAGGGGTCAATCAGCCCCAGCATTTT. Translating it yields CASSVGTGVNQPQHF.

This rearrangement joins TRBV12-3 or TRBV12-4 to TRBJ1-6; D possibly corresponds to TRBD1 (6 bases). The CDR3 has 13 amino acids. V gave up 5 bases and J gave up 5 bases, with 7 bases separating them. CDR3 sequence reads: CASSQGNNSPLHF. CDR3 sequence (DNA): TGTGCCAGCAGTCAGGGGAATAATTCACCCCTCCACTTT.